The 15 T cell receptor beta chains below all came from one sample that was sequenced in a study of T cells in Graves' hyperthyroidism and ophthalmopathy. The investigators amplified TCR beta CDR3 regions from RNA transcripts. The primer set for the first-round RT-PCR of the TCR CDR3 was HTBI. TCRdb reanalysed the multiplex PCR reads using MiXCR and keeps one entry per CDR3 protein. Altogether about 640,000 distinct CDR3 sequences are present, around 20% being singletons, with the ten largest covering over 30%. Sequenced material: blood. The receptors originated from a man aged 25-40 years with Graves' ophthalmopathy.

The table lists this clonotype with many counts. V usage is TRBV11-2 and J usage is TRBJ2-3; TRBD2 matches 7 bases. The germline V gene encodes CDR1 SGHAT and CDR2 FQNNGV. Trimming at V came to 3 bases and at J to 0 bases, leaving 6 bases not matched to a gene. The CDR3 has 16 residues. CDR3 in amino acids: CASSFGSGTSTDTQYF. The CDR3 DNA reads TGTGCCAGCAGCTTTGGCAGCGGGACTAGCACAGATACGCAGTATTTT.

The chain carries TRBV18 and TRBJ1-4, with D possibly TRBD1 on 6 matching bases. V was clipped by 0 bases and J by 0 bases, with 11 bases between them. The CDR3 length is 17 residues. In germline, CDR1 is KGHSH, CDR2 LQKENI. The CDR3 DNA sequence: TGTGCCAGCTCACCACCGGGACACCTCGCAACTAATGAAAAACTGTTTTTT. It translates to CASSPPGHLATNEKLFF.

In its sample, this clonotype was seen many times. The CDR3 reads CASSQVAGDVSGELFF. CDR3 coding DNA: TGTGCCAGCAGCCAAGTAGCGGGAGATGTCTCCGGGGAGCTGTTTTTT. This chain connects TRBV14 to TRBJ2-2; 9 nucleotides agree with TRBD2. The J segment lost 6 bases and the V segment lost 1 base, leaving 6 bases of the junction unmatched. Germline loops: CDR1 SGHDN, CDR2 FVKESK. The length of the CDR3 is 16 residues. The variable domain in full, completed from reference TRBV14 and TRBJ2-2, reads EAGVTQFPSHSVIEKGQTVTLRCDPISGHDNLYWYRRVMGKEIKFLLHFVKESKQDESGMPNNRFLAERTGGTYSTLKVQPAELEDSGVYFCASSQVAGDVSGELFFGEGSRLTVL.

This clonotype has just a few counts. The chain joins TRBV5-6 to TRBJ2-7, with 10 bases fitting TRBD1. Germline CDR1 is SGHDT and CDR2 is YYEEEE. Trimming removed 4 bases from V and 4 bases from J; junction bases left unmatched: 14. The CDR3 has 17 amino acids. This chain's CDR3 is CASSIGPLRDRGYEQYF. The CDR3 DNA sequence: TGTGCCAGCAGCATCGGGCCCTTGCGGGACAGGGGTTACGAGCAGTACTTC. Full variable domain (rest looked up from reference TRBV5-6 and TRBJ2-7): DAGVTQSPTHLIKTRGQQVTLRCSPKSGHDTVSWYQQALGQGPQFIFQYYEEEERQRGNFPDRFSGHQFPNYSSELNVNALLLGDSALYLCASSIGPLRDRGYEQYFGPGTRLTVT.

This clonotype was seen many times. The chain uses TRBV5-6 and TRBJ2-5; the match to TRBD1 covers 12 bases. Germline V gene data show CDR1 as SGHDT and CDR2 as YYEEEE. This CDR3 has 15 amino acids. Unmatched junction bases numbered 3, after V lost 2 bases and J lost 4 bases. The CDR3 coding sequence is TGTGCCAGCAGCTTATGGGACAGGGGGCGAGAGACCCAGTACTTC. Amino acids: CASSLWDRGRETQYF. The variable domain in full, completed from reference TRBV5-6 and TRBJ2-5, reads DAGVTQSPTHLIKTRGQQVTLRCSPKSGHDTVSWYQQALGQGPQFIFQYYEEEERQRGNFPDRFSGHQFPNYSSELNVNALLLGDSALYLCASSLWDRGRETQYFGPGTRLLVL.

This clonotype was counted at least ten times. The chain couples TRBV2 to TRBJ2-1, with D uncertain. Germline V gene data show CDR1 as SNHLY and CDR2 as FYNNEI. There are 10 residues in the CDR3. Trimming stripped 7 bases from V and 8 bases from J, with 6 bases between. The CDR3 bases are TGTGCCAGCATACTCCATGAGCAGTTCTTC. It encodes CASILHEQFF. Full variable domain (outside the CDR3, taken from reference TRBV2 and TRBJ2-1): EPEVTQTPSHQVTQMGQEVILRCVPISNHLYFYWYRQILGQKVEFLVSFYNNEISEKSEIFDDQFSVERPDGSNFTLKIRSTKLEDSAMYFCASILHEQFFGPGTRLTVL.

The CDR3 here is CASSRKEPGLAGGDTQYF. CDR3 DNA: TGTGCCAGCAGCCGGAAAGAACCGGGACTAGCGGGAGGAGATACGCAGTATTTT. The J gene is TRBJ2-3, the V gene TRBV7-2; 15 nucleotides agree with TRBD2. The germline V gene encodes CDR1 SGHTA and CDR2 FQGNSA. V shed 5 bases, J shed 5 bases, and the junction held 11 bases outside the gene matches. The CDR3 covers 18 residues.

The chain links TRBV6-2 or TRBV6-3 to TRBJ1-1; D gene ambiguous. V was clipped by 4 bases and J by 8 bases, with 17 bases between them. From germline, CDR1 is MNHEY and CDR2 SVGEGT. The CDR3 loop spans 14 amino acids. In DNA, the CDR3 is TGTGCCAGCAGTTTAATGGCAGTAGGACGAGAAGCTTTCTTT. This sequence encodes CASSLMAVGREAFF.

CDR3 sequence (DNA): TGTGCCAGCAGCTTAGTCCCCGGGACTACCGGCGGGGAGCTGTTTTTT. It codes for CASSLVPGTTGGELFF. V and J are TRBV11-2 and TRBJ2-2; 7 bases are a match to TRBD2. Trimming took 1 base from V and 7 from J; bases not matched to a gene: 9. CDR1 and CDR2 (germline): SGHAT, FQNNGV. The CDR3 loop spans 16 amino acids.

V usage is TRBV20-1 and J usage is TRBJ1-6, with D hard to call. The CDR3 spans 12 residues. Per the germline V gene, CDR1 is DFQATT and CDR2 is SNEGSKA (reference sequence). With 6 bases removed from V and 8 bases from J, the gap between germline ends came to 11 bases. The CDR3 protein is CSAQSLDSPLHF. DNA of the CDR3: TGCAGTGCCCAGAGCCTCGATTCACCCCTCCACTTT.

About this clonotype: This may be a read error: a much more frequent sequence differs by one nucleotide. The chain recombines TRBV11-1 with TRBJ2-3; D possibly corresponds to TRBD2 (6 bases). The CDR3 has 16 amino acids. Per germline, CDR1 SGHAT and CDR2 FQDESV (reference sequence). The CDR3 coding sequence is TGTGCCATCAGCTTAACCCGGGACTCCGGGAGTGATACGCAGTATTTT. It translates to CAISLTRDSGSDTQYF.

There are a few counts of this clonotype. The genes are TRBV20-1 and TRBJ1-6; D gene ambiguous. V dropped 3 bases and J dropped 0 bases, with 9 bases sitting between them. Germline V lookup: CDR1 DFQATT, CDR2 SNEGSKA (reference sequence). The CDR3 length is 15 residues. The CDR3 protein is CSASGPSSYNSPLHF. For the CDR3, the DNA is TGCAGTGCTAGTGGCCCGAGCTCCTATAATTCACCCCTCCACTTT.

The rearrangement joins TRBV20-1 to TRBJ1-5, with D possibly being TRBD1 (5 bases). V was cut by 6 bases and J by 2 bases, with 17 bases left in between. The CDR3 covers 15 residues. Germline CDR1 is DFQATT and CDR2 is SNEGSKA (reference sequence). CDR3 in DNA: TGCAGTGCCTATCGGGGGGGTTATCGCAATCAGCCCCAGCATTTT. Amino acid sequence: CSAYRGGYRNQPQHF.

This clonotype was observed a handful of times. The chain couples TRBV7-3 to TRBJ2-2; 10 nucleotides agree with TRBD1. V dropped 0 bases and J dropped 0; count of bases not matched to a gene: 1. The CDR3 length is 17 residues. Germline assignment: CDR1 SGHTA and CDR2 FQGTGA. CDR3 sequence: CASSLTGQGANTGELFF. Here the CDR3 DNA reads TGTGCCAGCAGCTTAACCGGACAGGGGGCGAACACCGGGGAGCTGTTTTTT.

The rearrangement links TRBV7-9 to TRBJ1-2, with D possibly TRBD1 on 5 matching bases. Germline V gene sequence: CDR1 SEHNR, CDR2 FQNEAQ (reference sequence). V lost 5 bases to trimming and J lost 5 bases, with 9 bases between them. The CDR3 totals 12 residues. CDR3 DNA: TGTGCCAGCAGCCCCGCAGGGTATGGCTACACCTTC. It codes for CASSPAGYGYTF.